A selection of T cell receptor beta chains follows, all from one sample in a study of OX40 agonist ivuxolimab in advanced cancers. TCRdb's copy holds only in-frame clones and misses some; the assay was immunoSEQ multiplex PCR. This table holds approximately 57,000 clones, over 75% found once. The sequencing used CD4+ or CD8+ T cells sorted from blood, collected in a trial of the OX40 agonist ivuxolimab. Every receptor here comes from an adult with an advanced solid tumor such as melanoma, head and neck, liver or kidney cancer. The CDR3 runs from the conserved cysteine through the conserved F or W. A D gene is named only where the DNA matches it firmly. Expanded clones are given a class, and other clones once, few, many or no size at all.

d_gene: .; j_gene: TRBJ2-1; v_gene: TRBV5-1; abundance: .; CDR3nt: TGCGCCAGCAGCTTGGACTATCCGGGACGCCGGTCTTCTGAGCAGTTCTTC; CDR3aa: CASSLDYPGRRSSEQFF
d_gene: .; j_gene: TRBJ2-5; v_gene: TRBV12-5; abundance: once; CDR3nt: TGTGCTAGTGCCCCGGTAGGCCAAGAGACCCAGTACTTC; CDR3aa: CASAPVGQETQYF
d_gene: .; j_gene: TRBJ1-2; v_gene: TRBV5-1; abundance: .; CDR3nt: TGCGCCAGCAGCCGGGAGGATAACTATGGCTACACCTTC; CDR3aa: CASSREDNYGYTF
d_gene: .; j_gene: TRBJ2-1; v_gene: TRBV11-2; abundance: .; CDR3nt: TGTGCCAGCAGCTTAGCGGACAGCGACAATGAGCAGTTCTTC; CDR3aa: CASSLADSDNEQFF
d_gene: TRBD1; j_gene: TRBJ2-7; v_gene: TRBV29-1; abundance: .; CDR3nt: TGCAGCGTTGAGGACAGGGCATACGAGCAGTACTTC; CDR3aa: CSVEDRAYEQYF
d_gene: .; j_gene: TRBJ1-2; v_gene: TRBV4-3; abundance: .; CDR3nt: TGCGCCAGCAGCCAAGACAGCTCGAACTATGGCTACACCTTC; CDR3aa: CASSQDSSNYGYTF
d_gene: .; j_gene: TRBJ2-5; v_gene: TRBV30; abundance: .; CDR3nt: TGTGCCTGGAGGGAGGGACTCCCTTGGGAGACCCAGTACTTC; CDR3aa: CAWREGLPWETQYF
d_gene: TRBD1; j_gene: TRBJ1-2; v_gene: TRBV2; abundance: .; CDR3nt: TGTGCCAGCACACCGGGACAGGGGGGATCTTACTATGGCTACACCTTC; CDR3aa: CASTPGQGGSYYGYTF
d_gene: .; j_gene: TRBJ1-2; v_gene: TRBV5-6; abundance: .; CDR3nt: TGTGCCAGCAGCTTATCTCAGGGTAAAACCTTC; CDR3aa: CASSLSQGKTF
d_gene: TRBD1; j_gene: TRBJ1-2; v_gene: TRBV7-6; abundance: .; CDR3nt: TGTGCCAGCAGCTTGACAGGGAGCGGTAACTATGGCTACACCTTC; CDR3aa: CASSLTGSGNYGYTF
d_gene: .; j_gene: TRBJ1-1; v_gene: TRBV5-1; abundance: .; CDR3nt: TGCGCCAGCAGCCTAACTGAAGCTTTCTTT; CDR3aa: CASSLTEAFF
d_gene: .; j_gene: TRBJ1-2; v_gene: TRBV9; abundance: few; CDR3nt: TGTGCCAGCAGCCCTGGGACTTATGGCTACACCTTC; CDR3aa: CASSPGTYGYTF
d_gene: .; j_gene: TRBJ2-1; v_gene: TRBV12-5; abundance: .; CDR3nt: TGTGCTAGTGGTTCCAGGGTGGATGAGCAGTTCTTC; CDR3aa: CASGSRVDEQFF
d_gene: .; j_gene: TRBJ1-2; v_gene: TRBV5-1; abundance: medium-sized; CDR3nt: TGCGCCAGCAGCCTTGACATCGGTTATGGCTACACCTTC; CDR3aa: CASSLDIGYGYTF
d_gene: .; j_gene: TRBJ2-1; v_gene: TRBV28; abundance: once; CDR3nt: TGTGCCAGCAGTTTATCAGGGAGAAGGGATGAGTTCAACCCCGATGAGCAGTTCTTC; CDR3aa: CASSLSGRRDEFNPDEQFF
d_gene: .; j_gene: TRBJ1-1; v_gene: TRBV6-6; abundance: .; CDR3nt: TGTGCCAGCACCTACAGGGAGAGGGACACTGAAGCTTTCTTT; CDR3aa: CASTYRERDTEAFF
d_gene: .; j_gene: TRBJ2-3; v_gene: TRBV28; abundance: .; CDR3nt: TGTGCCAGCAGTCCCCCAGGGGCAGGACCATTTAGCACAGATACGCAGTATTTT; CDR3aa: CASSPPGAGPFSTDTQYF
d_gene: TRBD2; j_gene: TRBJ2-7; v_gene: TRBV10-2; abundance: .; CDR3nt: TGCGCCAGCAGACCGACTAGCCACTACGAGCAGTACTTC; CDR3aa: CASRPTSHYEQYF
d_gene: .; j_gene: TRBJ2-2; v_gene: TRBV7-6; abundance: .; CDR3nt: TGTGCCAGCAGCTTGGGATCCGGAACCGGGGAGCTGTTTTTT; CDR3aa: CASSLGSGTGELFF
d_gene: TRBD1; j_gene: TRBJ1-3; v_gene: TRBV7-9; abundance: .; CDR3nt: TGTGCCAGCAGCTTCCTACAGGGGCGAAACACCATATATTTT; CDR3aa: CASSFLQGRNTIYF
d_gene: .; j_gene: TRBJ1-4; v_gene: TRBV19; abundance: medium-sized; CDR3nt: TGTGCCAGTAGTACCCTCGCGGAACTGTTTTTT; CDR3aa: CASSTLAELFF
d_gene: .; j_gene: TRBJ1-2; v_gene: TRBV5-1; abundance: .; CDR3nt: TGCGCCAGCAGCGACTACAGGGCGGGGGGCTATGGCTACACCTTC; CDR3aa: CASSDYRAGGYGYTF
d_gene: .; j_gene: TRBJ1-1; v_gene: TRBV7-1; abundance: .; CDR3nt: TGTGCCAGCAGCTTGTGGGGAAACACTGAAGCTTTCTTT; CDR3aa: CASSLWGNTEAFF
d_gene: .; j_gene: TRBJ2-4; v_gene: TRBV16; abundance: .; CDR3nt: TGTGCCAGCAGCCAATCGTTCTCGGCCCTGGACTTC; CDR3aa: CASSQSFSALDF
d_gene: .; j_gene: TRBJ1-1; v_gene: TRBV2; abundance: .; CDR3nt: TGTGCCAGCCGGTGGGGGGACACTGAAGCTTTCTTT; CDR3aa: CASRWGDTEAFF
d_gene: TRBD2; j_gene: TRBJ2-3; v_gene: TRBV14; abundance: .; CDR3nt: TGTGCCAGCAGCCAAGATTTCGGGGCGGGAGTGGGAGATACGCAGTATTTT; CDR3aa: CASSQDFGAGVGDTQYF
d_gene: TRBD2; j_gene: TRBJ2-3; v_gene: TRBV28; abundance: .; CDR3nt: TGTGCCAGCAGTTTAGTAGCTAGCGGGGTTACAGATACGCAGTATTTT; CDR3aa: CASSLVASGVTDTQYF
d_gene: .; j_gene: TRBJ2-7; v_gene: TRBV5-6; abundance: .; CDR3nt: TGTGCCAGCAGCTCCATGGCTTACTCCTACGAGCAGTACTTC; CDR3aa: CASSSMAYSYEQYF
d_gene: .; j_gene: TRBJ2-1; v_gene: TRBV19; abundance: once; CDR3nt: TGTGCCAGTAGTCTGGCGTTTGAGCAGTTCTTC; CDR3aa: CASSLAFEQFF
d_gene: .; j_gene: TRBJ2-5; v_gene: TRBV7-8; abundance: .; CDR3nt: TGTGCCAGCAGCTTCGGTCGTTACCAAGAGACCCAGTACTTC; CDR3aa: CASSFGRYQETQYF
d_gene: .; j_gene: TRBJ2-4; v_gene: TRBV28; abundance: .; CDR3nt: TGTGCCAGCACTGGCGAAGGGGCGTATTCACTAGCCAAAAACATTCAGTACTTC; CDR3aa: CASTGEGAYSLAKNIQYF
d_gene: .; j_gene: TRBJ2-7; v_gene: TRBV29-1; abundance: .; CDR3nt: TGCAGCGTTCCATATCTTAGACAGTCCTACGAGCAGTACTTC; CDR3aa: CSVPYLRQSYEQYF
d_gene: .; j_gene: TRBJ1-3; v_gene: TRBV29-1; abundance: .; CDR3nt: TGCAGCGTGCTGGAGGGCACCATATATTTT; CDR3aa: CSVLEGTIYF
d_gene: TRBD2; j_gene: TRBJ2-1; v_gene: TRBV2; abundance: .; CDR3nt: TGTGCCAGCAGTATGACTAGCGGGGGCCTTACAAATGAGCAGTTCTTC; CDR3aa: CASSMTSGGLTNEQFF
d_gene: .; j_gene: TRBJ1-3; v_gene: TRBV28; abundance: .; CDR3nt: TGTGCCAGCAGTCACAACCTCGAACCCTCCGGAAACACCATATATTTT; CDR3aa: CASSHNLEPSGNTIYF